Presented here are 22 T cell receptor beta chains from one specimen sequenced in a study of technical replicates of blood from four donors. Clones were read by immunoSEQ multiplex PCR, and TCRdb kept only the in-frame ones, dropping some. The sample shows around 79,000 clones, about 91% of them seen only once. The sample taken for sequencing was T cells isolated from PBMCs. The receptors were gathered from a human donor in good health. Some clones in this sample may be carry-over from other donors' samples.

The chain carries TRBV7-2 and TRBJ1-1; D ambiguous. The ends were cut back, 3 bases at V and 3 bases at J, with 8 bases in the middle. Germline CDR1 reads SGHTA; CDR2 reads FQGNSA. This CDR3 is 13 amino acids long. CDR3 DNA: TGTGCCAGCAGCTTTGGACTTTACACTGAAGCTTTCTTT. It translates to CASSFGLYTEAFF.

The chain is built from TRBV30 and TRBJ2-2; no clear D. This CDR3 comprises 18 residues. Trimming left V 0 bases short and J 1 base short, with 18 bases between. CDR1 and CDR2 from the germline V gene are GTSNPN and SVGIG (reference sequence). The CDR3 nucleotides read TGTGCCTGGAGTGTTTTCGCGGCACCCCGAGTGAACACCGGGGAGCTGTTTTTT. It encodes CAWSVFAAPRVNTGELFF.

V gene TRBV9 combines with J gene TRBJ1-5; D may be TRBD1 (5 bases). From germline, CDR1 is SGDLS and CDR2 YYNGEE. The V end lost 3 bases, the J end lost 3 bases, and 13 bases lay between the germline ends. The CDR3 contains 15 residues. This chain's CDR3 is CASSAGGTINQPQHF. DNA for the CDR3: TGTGCCAGCAGCGCTGGTGGGACTATCAATCAGCCCCAGCATTTT. Looking up the rest from reference TRBV9 and TRBJ1-5 gives the full variable domain: DSGVTQTPKHLITATGQRVTLRCSPRSGDLSVYWYQQSLDQGLQFLIQYYNGEERAKGNILERFSAQQFPDLHSELNLSSLELGDSALYFCASSAGGTINQPQHFGDGTRLSIL.

The chain links TRBV7-9 to TRBJ1-1, with D maybe TRBD1 (5 bases). Germline V gives CDR1 SEHNR, CDR2 FQNEAQ (reference sequence). With 3 bases removed from V and 1 base from J, the gap between germline ends came to 12 bases. The CDR3 sequence is 15 residues long. The CDR3 coding sequence is TGTGCCAGCAGCTTTCTCGAGACAGCGAACACTGAAGCTTTCTTT. This translates into CASSFLETANTEAFF.

V usage is TRBV10-3 and J usage is TRBJ2-1; 10 nucleotides match TRBD1. The J segment lost 8 bases and the V segment lost 3 bases, leaving 7 bases of the junction unmatched. The germline gives CDR1 ENHRY, CDR2 SYGVKD. The CDR3 is made up of 15 amino acids. The CDR3 region is CAISDYGTGAYEQFF. CDR3 nucleotides: TGTGCCATCAGTGACTACGGGACAGGGGCTTATGAGCAGTTCTTC.

The rearrangement uses TRBV19 and TRBJ1-2; possibly TRBD1 for D (6 bases). V lost 5 bases and J lost 2, with 15 bases in between. The CDR3 totals 15 residues. Germline CDR1 LNHDA, CDR2 SQIVND (reference sequence). CDR3 residues: CASSLLGQGNYGYTF. The CDR3 bases are TGTGCCAGTAGTCTCCTCGGGCAGGGGAACTATGGCTACACCTTC.

The J gene is TRBJ2-2, the V gene TRBV9; TRBD1 matches 7 bases. Germline V CDR1 and CDR2: SGDLS, YYNGEE. This CDR3 region has 18 residues. V shed 4 bases and J 2 bases; nucleotides not matched to a gene: 14. The CDR3 region has the DNA TGTGCCAGCAGCTCCCCCGTCGCGACAGGGCCTAACACCGGGGAGCTGTTTTTT. It encodes CASSSPVATGPNTGELFF.

The chain has TRBV4-1 and TRBJ2-2; 12 nucleotides align to TRBD2. From germline, CDR1 is MGHRA and CDR2 YSYEKL. With 1 base clipped from V and 5 bases from J, the junction kept 5 bases outside the gene matches. The CDR3 is 17 amino acids. The CDR3 spells CASSQVLAGGPTGELFF. CDR3 nucleotide sequence: TGCGCCAGCAGCCAAGTCCTAGCGGGAGGGCCTACCGGGGAGCTGTTTTTT.

This chain connects TRBV6-6 to TRBJ2-7; possibly TRBD1 for D (6 bases). Trimming shortened V by 7 bases and J by 2 bases, and 18 bases separated the two germline ends. CDR3 length equals 15 residues. Germline V gene data show CDR1 as MNHNY and CDR2 as SVGAGI (reference sequence). Written as DNA, the CDR3 is TGTGCCAGCACCCCGGCCGGGACACCAACCTACGAGCAGTACTTC. Translated, it gives CASTPAGTPTYEQYF.

The chain couples TRBV11-2 to TRBJ2-7; perhaps TRBD1 as D (6 bases). V lost 0 bases, J lost 0 bases, and 9 bases lay in between. CDR3 size: 15 residues. Germline V gene lookup returns CDR1 SGHAT and CDR2 FQNNGV. In DNA form, the CDR3 reads TGTGCCAGCAGCTTAGAGGACAGAAACTCCTACGAGCAGTACTTC. This codes for CASSLEDRNSYEQYF.

The chain is built from TRBV29-1 and TRBJ2-1; D is possibly TRBD2 (6 bases). Deletions cut 6 bases from V and 3 bases from J, with 12 bases between. Germline V lookup: CDR1 SQVTM, CDR2 ANQGSEA. The CDR3 has 13 residues. CDR3 in DNA: TGCAGCGTGGGAGGATTTGTCTACAATGAGCAGTTCTTC. This gives the protein CSVGGFVYNEQFF.

This chain links TRBV7-9 with TRBJ1-2, with D possibly TRBD1 on 5 matching bases. Germline-derived CDR1 and CDR2 are SEHNR and FQNEAQ (reference sequence). This CDR3 region has 12 residues. The V end was cut by 8 bases, the J end by 8 bases, with 15 bases between. Written as DNA, the CDR3 is TGTGCCAGCGCCCTGGGGCAGGACGGCTACACCTTC. Amino acids: CASALGQDGYTF.

The V call is TRBV5-1, the J call TRBJ2-1; a possible D gene is TRBD2 (5 bases). The CDR3 contains 14 residues. Trimming shortened V by 4 bases and J by 8 bases, and 16 bases separated the two germline ends. The germline gives CDR1 SGHRS, CDR2 YFSETQ. This CDR3 reads CASSLSRARDEQFF. CDR3 nucleotide sequence: TGCGCCAGCAGCCTTAGTCGGGCGAGGGATGAGCAGTTCTTC.

This rearrangement joins TRBV25-1 to TRBJ2-1; 8 bases agree with TRBD2. The CDR3 spans 16 residues. V dropped 3 bases and J dropped 4; count of bases not matched to a gene: 8. Germline lookup yields CDR1 MGHDK and CDR2 SYGVNS. CDR3 protein: CASSDVFSGTYNEQFF. In nucleotides, the CDR3 is TGTGCCAGCAGTGACGTTTTTAGCGGGACATACAATGAGCAGTTCTTC. Filled out from reference TRBV25-1 and TRBJ2-1, the complete variable domain reads EADIYQTPRYLVIGTGKKITLECSQTMGHDKMYWYQQDPGMELHLIHYSYGVNSTEKGDLSSESTVSRIRTEHFPLTLESARPSHTSQYLCASSDVFSGTYNEQFFGPGTRLTVL.

This clone was picked up one time. The chain uses TRBV6-6 and TRBJ2-5, with D perhaps matching TRBD2 (6 bases). Germline-derived CDR1 and CDR2 are MNHNY and SVGAGI (reference sequence). The CDR3 has 14 amino acids. Trimming cost V 2 bases and J 9 bases, with 16 bases left between them. CDR3 in amino acids: CASSYTSLGSSQYF. In DNA form, the CDR3 reads TGTGCCAGCAGTTACACTAGCCTAGGGTCGTCCCAGTACTTC.

This chain uses TRBV6-9 with TRBJ1-1; D uncertain. This CDR3 spans 15 amino acids. Germline V CDR1 and CDR2: MNHGY, SVAAGI. V was pared by 7 bases and J by 7 bases, with 22 bases between. CDR3 nucleotides: TGTGCCAGCACCGACACGGTGCGGTTGGACTTTGAAGCTTTCTTT. It translates to CASTDTVRLDFEAFF.

This clone was observed a handful of times. The V and J genes are TRBV5-1 and TRBJ1-1; weak D call: TRBD1 (5 bases). Germline lookup yields CDR1 SGHRS and CDR2 YFSETQ. Trimming stripped 3 bases from V and 3 bases from J, with 12 bases between. This CDR3 region has 14 residues. The CDR3 region has the DNA TGCGCCAGCAGCTCGGCGGGGCCAGACACTGAAGCTTTCTTT. It is translated as CASSSAGPDTEAFF.

This clone was counted between two and nine times. The chain combines TRBV18 with TRBJ1-1; D gene unclear. Trimming took 6 bases from V and 1 from J, leaving 12 bases between them. This CDR3 has 14 amino acids. Germline-derived CDR1 and CDR2 are KGHSH and LQKENI. CDR3 in DNA: TGTGCCAGCTCGCCGAGTTTCGAGAACACTGAAGCTTTCTTT. It codes for CASSPSFENTEAFF. The full variable domain, its missing parts supplied by reference TRBV18 and TRBJ1-1, is NAGVMQNPRHLVRRRGQEARLRCSPMKGHSHVYWYRQLPEEGLKFMVYLQKENIIDESGMPKERFSAEFPKEGPSILRIQQVVRGDSAAYFCASSPSFENTEAFFGQGTRLTVV.

In nucleotides, the CDR3 is TGTGCCAGCAGTTACGGCATTCGGGCTGAAGCTTTCTTT. This codes for CASSYGIRAEAFF. The chain links TRBV6-5 to TRBJ1-1; D is unresolved. V lost 2 bases, J lost 6 bases, and 10 bases lay in between. This CDR3 region has 13 residues. CDR1 and CDR2 (germline): MNHEY, SVGAGI.

The J gene is TRBJ2-3, the V gene TRBV19; 9 bases map to TRBD2. The CDR3 runs to 16 residues. With 5 bases clipped from V and 0 bases from J, the junction kept 6 bases outside the gene matches. In germline, CDR1 is LNHDA, CDR2 SQIVND (reference sequence). The CDR3 nucleotides read TGTGCCAGTAGTGGGGTAGCGGGAGCTAGCACAGATACGCAGTATTTT. Its protein product is CASSGVAGASTDTQYF.

The chain uses TRBV29-1 and TRBJ1-1; tentatively, D is TRBD1 (6 bases). The CDR3 consists of 13 residues. Germline-derived CDR1 and CDR2 are SQVTM and ANQGSEA. V lost 4 bases, J lost 3 bases, and 12 bases lay in between. As DNA, the CDR3 is TGCAGCGTTGTGAGCGCAGGGGACACTGAAGCTTTCTTT. Its translation: CSVVSAGDTEAFF.

The V and J genes are TRBV6-1 and TRBJ2-7, with D possibly matching TRBD1 (6 bases). The V gene's germline CDR1 is MNHNS and CDR2 SASEGT. Trimming left V 4 bases short and J 6 bases short, with 19 bases between. This CDR3 comprises 15 residues. This CDR3 is CASSANSNRASEQYF. The CDR3 nucleotides are TGTGCCAGCAGTGCCAACAGCAACAGGGCCTCCGAGCAGTACTTC.